The 28 T cell receptor beta chains reported below all come from one sample, sequenced in a study of Tregs in tolerant kidney transplant recipients. Antigens of these TCRs are unknown. Assay: immunoSEQ multiplex PCR; the TCRdb copy retains only in-frame clones and omits some. The sample lists a few thousand clones; roughly 89% were seen once. Source: Tregs from blood cultured with allogeneic cells, taken before the transplant. These receptors were collected from a human patient who received a combined kidney and bone marrow transplant.

The V call is TRBV6-5, the J call TRBJ2-7; D is unclear. Germline V gene sequence: CDR1 MNHEY, CDR2 SVGAGI. The CDR3 has 15 residues. V lost 2 bases, J lost 3 bases, and 14 bases lay in between. The CDR3 is CASSYPVGVGYEQYF. The DNA for the CDR3 is TGTGCCAGCAGTTACCCGGTTGGGGTAGGCTACGAGCAGTACTTC.

This chain uses TRBV8-2 with TRBJ1-2. TRBV8-2 is marked as a pseudogene. CDR3 length equals 15 residues. The CDR3 sequence: CGTMGRIRKTYGYTF. CDR3 DNA sequence: TGTGGCACCATGGGAAGGATACGAAAGACCTATGGCTACACCTTC.

This clone was seen a handful of times. The chain couples TRBV7-2 to TRBJ2-2; D is uncertain. Trimming shortened V by 1 base and J by 0 bases, and 3 bases separated the two germline ends. The germline CDR1 and CDR2 sequences are SGHTA and FQGNSA. This CDR3 has 14 residues. The CDR3 region is CASSLGTNTGELFF. CDR3 in DNA: TGTGCCAGCAGCTTAGGAACGAACACCGGGGAGCTGTTTTTT.

The V and J genes are TRBV19 and TRBJ1-6; D is ambiguous. Germline loops: CDR1 LNHDA, CDR2 SQIVND (reference sequence). The germline V and J ends were trimmed by 6 bases and 0 bases, with 6 bases remaining between them. CDR3 length: 14 amino acids. The CDR3 DNA sequence: TGTGCCAGTAGAAGCAGCTCCTATAATTCACCCCTCCACTTT. As protein: CASRSSSYNSPLHF.

The chain recombines TRBV9 with TRBJ2-2; a weak D match, TRBD2 (5 bases). Deletions cut 0 bases from V and 3 bases from J, with 15 bases between. CDR1 and CDR2 from the germline V gene are SGDLS and YYNGEE. CDR3 length: 17 amino acids. The CDR3 DNA follows: TGTGCCAGCAGCGTAGGACGGCTAGCTTTCGACACCGGGGAGCTGTTTTTT. Encoded protein: CASSVGRLAFDTGELFF. The complete variable domain, with remaining parts taken from reference TRBV9 and TRBJ2-2, reads DSGVTQTPKHLITATGQRVTLRCSPRSGDLSVYWYQQSLDQGLQFLIQYYNGEERAKGNILERFSAQQFPDLHSELNLSSLELGDSALYFCASSVGRLAFDTGELFFGEGSRLTVL.

The J gene is TRBJ1-2, the V gene TRBV6-1, with 9 nucleotides matching TRBD1. V lost 6 bases, J lost 7 bases, and 0 bases stayed unmatched. Germline V lookup: CDR1 MNHNS, CDR2 SASEGT. This CDR3 is built from 11 residues. In DNA, the CDR3 is TGTGCCAGCAGGGACAGGGGTGGCTACACCTTC. Its translation: CASRDRGGYTF.

The chain couples TRBV10-1 to TRBJ1-1; the D is unclear. Deletions cut 3 bases from V and 1 base from J, with 12 bases between. The germline V gene encodes CDR1 WNHNN and CDR2 SYGVQD (reference sequence). The CDR3 is 15 residues long. In DNA form, the CDR3 reads TGCGCCAGCAGTGACCACGGACCTACGAACACTGAAGCTTTCTTT. This translates into CASSDHGPTNTEAFF.

V and J are TRBV4-3 and TRBJ2-7; D is unresolved. The V gene lost 0 bases and the J gene lost 2 bases, with 8 bases spanning the gap. CDR1 is LGHNA, CDR2 YSLEER, per germline. The CDR3 loop spans 14 amino acids. The CDR3 DNA is TGCGCCAGCAGCCAAGAAATGGGTCCCTACGAGCAGTACTTC. This sequence encodes CASSQEMGPYEQYF.

This CDR3 reads CASSVQGTGELFF. Written as DNA, the CDR3 is TGTGCCAGCAGTGTCCAGGGAACCGGGGAGCTGTTTTTT. This chain links TRBV6-4 with TRBJ2-2; D is possibly TRBD1 (5 bases). Trimming took off 4 bases at V and 5 bases at J, with 8 bases between the two ends. This CDR3 spans 13 amino acids. Per the germline V gene, CDR1 is MRHNA and CDR2 is SNTAGT.

The chain uses TRBV11-2 and TRBJ2-3; 8 nucleotides agree with TRBD1. The V segment lost 3 bases and the J segment 2 bases; nucleotides outside the gene matches: 4. This CDR3 has 15 amino acids. Per the germline V gene, CDR1 is SGHAT and CDR2 is FQNNGV. The CDR3 spells CASSFRDRLTDTQYF. CDR3 coding DNA: TGTGCCAGCAGCTTCCGGGACAGGCTCACAGATACGCAGTATTTT. The variable domain in full, with the rest retrieved from reference TRBV11-2 and TRBJ2-3, is EAGVAQSPRYKIIEKRQSVAFWCNPISGHATLYWYQQILGQGPKLLIQFQNNGVVDDSQLPKDRFSAERLKGVDSTLKIQPAKLEDSAVYLCASSFRDRLTDTQYFGPGTRLTVL.

The rearrangement links TRBV7-6 to TRBJ2-5; D may correspond to TRBD1 or TRBD2 (6 bases each). Trimming took off 5 bases at V and 4 bases at J, with 17 bases between the two ends. CDR3 size: 15 residues. Germline V gene data show CDR1 as SGHVS and CDR2 as FNYEAQ. The DNA of the CDR3 is TGTGCCAGCAGCCCCTGGGGGGCCCCCCGAGAGACCCAGTACTTC. Translated, it gives CASSPWGAPRETQYF.

The gene calls are TRBV28 and TRBJ2-2; D is unresolved. The ends were cut back, 6 bases at V and 5 bases at J, with 22 bases in the middle. The germline gives CDR1 MDHEN, CDR2 SYDVKM. The CDR3 length is 17 residues. The CDR3 DNA reads TGTGCCAGCAGGCGTAGGGTTTCACCCCTTTCGACCGGGGAGCTGTTTTTT. It translates to CASRRRVSPLSTGELFF.

This rearrangement joins TRBV27 to TRBJ2-7; D is undetermined. This CDR3 has 13 amino acids. The V gene lost 6 bases and the J gene lost 6 bases, with 15 bases spanning the gap. Germline V gives CDR1 MNHEY, CDR2 SMNVEV (reference sequence). The DNA of the CDR3 is TGTGCCAGCAGCCGAAATTTGGGCTTCGAGCAGTACTTC. Translating it yields CASSRNLGFEQYF.

V usage is TRBV19 and J usage is TRBJ1-1, with 9 bases that match TRBD1. Germline V gene lookup returns CDR1 LNHDA and CDR2 SQIVND (reference sequence). The CDR3 consists of 14 residues. The V and J ends lost 0 bases and 11 bases, in that order; junction bases with no gene match: 7. The CDR3 DNA reads TGTGCCAGTAGTATAGATCTCGGACAGGGGAAGGCTTTCTTT. Translating it yields CASSIDLGQGKAFF. Supplemented by reference TRBV19 and TRBJ1-1, the full variable domain reads DGGITQSPKYLFRKEGQNVTLSCEQNLNHDAMYWYRQDPGQGLRLIYYSQIVNDFQKGDIAEGYSVSREKKESFPLTVTSAQKNPTAFYLCASSIDLGQGKAFFGQGTRLTVV.

This chain joins TRBV10-2 and TRBJ1-1, with D possibly TRBD1 on 6 matching bases. The germline CDR1 and CDR2 sequences are WSHSY and SAAADI. The CDR3 runs to 14 residues. Trimming stripped 8 bases from V and 1 base from J, with 14 bases between. The CDR3 coding sequence is TGCGCCAGCGTGGGTGGGGGGGCGAACACTGAAGCTTTCTTT. It translates to CASVGGGANTEAFF.

The chain employs TRBV4-2 and TRBJ1-4, with 7 bases aligning to TRBD1. Germline CDR1 LGHNA, CDR2 YNFKEQ. This CDR3 has 15 residues. Germline trimming cut 0 bases from V and 11 bases from J; bases unmatched to any gene: 9. CDR3 DNA sequence: TGTGCCAGCAGCCAAGAGACAGGGATGGAACAGAAACTGTTTTTT. It is translated as CASSQETGMEQKLFF.

The gene calls are TRBV9 and TRBJ2-3; the D gene is possibly TRBD2 (5 bases). The length of the CDR3 is 16 residues. Trimming cost V 0 bases and J 4 bases, with 15 bases left between them. From germline, CDR1 is SGDLS and CDR2 YYNGEE. As DNA, the CDR3 is TGTGCCAGCAGCGTAGAGTCGGACTTTCGGGCAGATACGCAGTATTTT. Translation gives CASSVESDFRADTQYF.

CDR3: CASSGSGTSTDTQYF. The CDR3, as DNA: TGTGCCAGCAGTGGTAGCGGGACTAGCACAGATACGCAGTATTTT. V usage is TRBV9 and J usage is TRBJ2-3; the match to TRBD2 covers 8 bases. The CDR3 has 15 residues. J was trimmed by 0 bases and V by 5 bases; bases with no gene match: 5. Germline loops: CDR1 SGDLS, CDR2 YYNGEE.

This chain links TRBV10-2 with TRBJ2-7; D perhaps matches TRBD2 (5 bases). Looked up from germline, CDR1 is WSHSY and CDR2 is SAAADI. V lost 3 bases and J 2 bases, leaving 11 bases between the germline ends. This CDR3 contains 14 residues. The CDR3 nucleotides read TGCGCCAGCAGTGATAGATGGCGGGCCTACGAGCAGTACTTC. It yields the protein CASSDRWRAYEQYF.

This chain connects TRBV13 to TRBJ2-1, with a weak D call TRBD1 (7 bases). This CDR3 spans 15 amino acids. Trimming removed 5 bases from V and 2 bases from J, with 13 bases in between. Germline V gives CDR1 PRHDT, CDR2 FYEKMQ (reference sequence). CDR3 sequence reads: CASSRQGGAYNEQFF. The CDR3 nucleotides are TGTGCCAGCAGCCGACAGGGAGGCGCCTACAATGAGCAGTTCTTC.

This clone has just one count. The V call is TRBV4-1, the J call TRBJ1-2, with TRBD1 matching over 7 bases. CDR1 is MGHRA and CDR2 is YSYEKL in the germline V gene. J gave up 10 bases and V 0 bases, and 11 bases lay outside the gene matches. The CDR3 runs 15 residues. CDR3 amino acids: CASSQDRNRGRDYTF. CDR3 coding DNA: TGCGCCAGCAGCCAAGATCGAAACAGGGGACGTGACTACACCTTC.

This rearrangement joins TRBV27 to TRBJ1-2; D not certain. Germline V gene data show CDR1 as MNHEY and CDR2 as SMNVEV (reference sequence). The CDR3 totals 12 residues. With 8 bases removed from V and 4 bases from J, the gap between germline ends came to 11 bases. The CDR3 DNA is TGTGCCAGCCGAGGCGGGCCCTATGGCTACACCTTC. It encodes CASRGGPYGYTF.

The V call is TRBV14, the J call TRBJ1-2; unclear D gene. This CDR3 has 15 amino acids. Germline V gene lookup returns CDR1 SGHDN and CDR2 FVKESK. V was shortened by 4 bases and J by 3 bases, with 15 bases between the two germline ends. The CDR3 spells CASSPLSATHYGYTF. In DNA, the CDR3 is TGTGCCAGCAGCCCCCTCTCGGCGACCCACTATGGCTACACCTTC.

The J gene is TRBJ2-7, the V gene TRBV6-1; 13 nucleotides match TRBD2. V lost 6 bases to trimming and J lost 7 bases; unmatched junction nucleotides: 6. From germline, CDR1 is MNHNS and CDR2 SASEGT. The CDR3 consists of 14 residues. Here the CDR3 reads CASRRTSGSWEQYF. The CDR3 coding sequence is TGTGCCAGCAGACGGACTAGCGGGAGTTGGGAGCAGTACTTC.

The chain joins TRBV21-1 to TRBJ1-2. TRBV21-1 is a pseudogene. The CDR3 runs 16 residues. CDR3 DNA sequence: TGTGCCAGCAGCAAATTAGCAGGGAGTCGAAACTATGGCTACACCTTC. This sequence encodes CASSKLAGSRNYGYTF.

The chain joins TRBV6-5 to TRBJ2-7, with TRBD1 identical over 11 bases. Germline assignment: CDR1 MNHEY and CDR2 SVGAGI. This CDR3 region has 14 residues. After removal of 7 bases from V and 4 bases from J, the junction contained 6 bases not matched to a gene. CDR3 nucleotide sequence: TGTGCCAGCACCAGGACAGGGGGCGTATACGAGCAGTACTTC. Amino acid sequence: CASTRTGGVYEQYF.

This sequence joins TRBV5-6 and TRBJ1-2, with D unresolved. Per the germline V gene, CDR1 is SGHDT and CDR2 is YYEEEE. V lost 2 bases, J lost 8 bases, and 13 bases lay in between. The CDR3 covers 13 residues. CDR3 sequence (DNA): TGTGCCAGCAGCTTTTCGACGGCTGGGGGCTACACCTTC. Amino acids: CASSFSTAGGYTF.

The V gene is TRBV18, the J gene TRBJ1-6, with D uncertain. Germline V gene sequence: CDR1 KGHSH, CDR2 LQKENI. The ends were cut back, 2 bases at V and 9 bases at J, with 5 bases in the middle. The CDR3 is 12 amino acids. CDR3 sequence reads: CASSPGPSPLHF. The DNA of the CDR3 is TGTGCCAGCTCACCAGGTCCTTCACCCCTCCACTTT.